This T cell receptor (beta chain) was captured in a study of siplizumab effects on memory and regulatory T cells. Study-wide results and caveats: Siplizumab caused a significant drop in alloreactive sequences traceable to unstimulated CD4+ memory cells.

This clone was counted a few times. Its antigen is not identified. Clones were sequenced by immunoSEQ multiplex PCR, and TCRdb holds only the in-frame ones, with some missing. This table has around 58,000 clones, roughly 85% appearing once. The V end was cut by 8 bases, the J end by 7 bases, with 12 bases between. CDR3 length equals 11 residues. Germline CDR1 and CDR2: SNHLY and FYNNEI. Naive, memory, effector memory and TEMRA subsets, all unstimulated, were sequenced in a few donor pairs. The chain couples TRBV2 to TRBJ2-7, with no clear D. The sample was memory CD4+ T cells sorted from blood. The receptor's source is a human donor in good health. The CDR3 region is CASAAGSEQYF. Written as DNA, the CDR3 is TGTGCCAGCGCTGCAGGTAGTGAGCAGTACTTC.